Each of the 11 T cell receptor beta chains below was sequenced from the same sample in a study of OX40 agonist ivuxolimab in advanced cancers. The protocol was immunoSEQ multiplex PCR, while the TCRdb copy is restricted to in-frame clones and leaves out a portion. The top ten clones hold approximately 2.5% of a sample with tens of thousands of clones, around four fifths of them seen once. Sequencing was performed on CD4+ or CD8+ T cells sorted from blood, taken in a trial of the OX40 agonist ivuxolimab. Receptors originate from an adult with an advanced solid tumor such as melanoma, head and neck, liver or kidney cancer.

The rearrangement joins TRBV5-6 to TRBJ2-6; D remains ambiguous. From germline, CDR1 is SGHDT and CDR2 YYEEEE. V was cut by 1 base and J by 2 bases, with 10 bases left in between. The CDR3 consists of 16 residues. CDR3 loop: CASSLSGGAGANVLTF. The CDR3, as DNA: TGTGCCAGCAGCTTGTCAGGCGGAGCTGGGGCCAACGTCCTGACTTTC.

Here the CDR3 reads CASSRQEQQETQYF. CDR3 DNA: TGTGCCAGCTCAAGGCAGGAGCAACAAGAGACCCAGTACTTC. The rearrangement links TRBV18 to TRBJ2-5; no firm D call. Germline CDR1 is KGHSH and CDR2 is LQKENI. V was shortened by 5 bases and J by 2 bases, with 12 bases between the two germline ends. The CDR3 length is 14 residues.

The V gene is TRBV7-7, the J gene TRBJ2-7; D may match TRBD1 or TRBD2 (5 bases each). Trimming took off 6 bases at V and 3 bases at J, with 15 bases between the two ends. This CDR3 has 14 residues. CDR1 and CDR2 (germline): SSHAT, FNYEAQ (reference sequence). The DNA of the CDR3 is TGTGCCAGCAGTCTCGGGGCCGGTGGCTACGAGCAGTACTTC. It translates to CASSLGAGGYEQYF. Together with reference TRBV7-7 and TRBJ2-7, the CDR3 gives the full variable domain: GAGVSQSPRYKVTKRGQDVTLRCDPISSHATLYWYQQALGQGPEFLTYFNYEAQPDKSGLPSDRFSAERPEGSISTLTIQRTEQRDSAMYRCASSLGAGGYEQYFGPGTRLTVT.

V is TRBV30 and J is TRBJ2-5, with D tentatively TRBD2 (5 bases). The V end lost 5 bases, the J end lost 10 bases, and 14 bases lay between the germline ends. CDR3 size: 11 residues. Per germline, CDR1 GTSNPN and CDR2 SVGIG (reference sequence). The CDR3 reads CAWSGSVVQYF. The CDR3 coding sequence is TGTGCCTGGTCGGGGTCGGTGGTCCAGTACTTC.

This rearrangement joins TRBV11-2 to TRBJ1-6, with TRBD1 matching over 8 bases. Germline CDR1 is SGHAT and CDR2 is FQNNGV. The CDR3 consists of 16 residues. The V segment lost 4 bases and the J segment 0 bases; nucleotides outside the gene matches: 2. The CDR3 sequence is CASSWDRSSYNSPLHF. As DNA, the CDR3 is TGTGCCAGCAGCTGGGACAGGAGCTCCTATAATTCACCCCTCCACTTT.

This clone came up once. The V and J genes are TRBV19 and TRBJ2-3; D gene uncertain. The V and J ends lost 5 bases and 0 bases respectively, with 3 bases between them. CDR3 length equals 12 residues. The germline gives CDR1 LNHDA, CDR2 SQIVND (reference sequence). For the CDR3, the DNA is TGTGCCAGTAGTTGGAGCACAGATACGCAGTATTTT. Translation gives CASSWSTDTQYF.

V usage is TRBV6-5 and J usage is TRBJ1-1; D unclear. V lost 7 bases, J lost 11 bases, and 14 bases lay in between. CDR3 length: 11 amino acids. Germline CDR1 MNHEY, CDR2 SVGAGI. The DNA for the CDR3 is TGTGCCAGCAAAAAAGGAGGCGGGGCTTTCTTT. Amino acids: CASKKGGGAFF.

The chain recombines TRBV11-3 with TRBJ2-7, with D unclear. The CDR3 is 13 residues long. Per germline, CDR1 SGHNT and CDR2 YENEEA. The ends were cut back, 3 bases at V and 2 bases at J, with 8 bases in the middle. The CDR3 DNA reads TGTGCCAGCAGCTTTACACCGACCTACGAGCAGTACTTC. This gives the protein CASSFTPTYEQYF.

Only a few counts were recorded for this clone. The gene calls are TRBV2 and TRBJ1-5; no reliable D call. Germline V CDR1 and CDR2: SNHLY, FYNNEI. The ends were cut back, 6 bases at V and 4 bases at J, with 10 bases in the middle. The CDR3 length is 13 residues. The CDR3 bases are TGTGCCAGCAGACAGTCGAGGAATCAGCCCCAGCATTTT. It yields the protein CASRQSRNQPQHF.

The chain carries TRBV30 and TRBJ2-5; no definite D call. From germline, CDR1 is GTSNPN and CDR2 SVGIG (reference sequence). CDR3 length: 11 amino acids. V shed 3 bases and J shed 5 bases, with 7 bases lying between them. DNA for the CDR3: TGTGCCTGGAGAAGAGTTGAGACCCAGTACTTC. Protein product: CAWRRVETQYF.

V and J are TRBV19 and TRBJ2-3, with D unresolved. Germline V gene sequence: CDR1 LNHDA, CDR2 SQIVND (reference sequence). CDR3 length: 11 residues. Trimming took 1 base from V and 7 from J, leaving 3 bases between them. CDR3 nucleotide sequence: TGTGCCAGTAGTATAGGGAATACGCAGTATTTT. Amino acids: CASSIGNTQYF. The entire variable domain, with the rest obtained from reference TRBV19 and TRBJ2-3, is as follows: DGGITQSPKYLFRKEGQNVTLSCEQNLNHDAMYWYRQDPGQGLRLIYYSQIVNDFQKGDIAEGYSVSREKKESFPLTVTSAQKNPTAFYLCASSIGNTQYFGPGTRLTVL.